The rows below give T cell receptor beta chains drawn from one sample of a study of shared clonotypes between healthy human individuals. Profiled with immunoSEQ multiplex PCR; TCRdb holds only in-frame clones, not every one. The data show over a million clones, approximately 97% seen once. The specimen sequenced was naive CD4+ T cells sorted from blood. All receptors come from a man aged 30 to 45 in good health. CDR3s include the opening cysteine and the closing phenylalanine or tryptophan. Some rows have no size entry. The others give once, few or many, or a class for an expanded clone.

V gene | clone size | CDR3 protein
TRBV5-5 | . | CASSPGGPSGRRKQFF
TRBV4-1 | . | CASSQEAANTGELFF
TRBV10-3 | . | CAISATTEAFF
TRBV19 | . | CASSNVRLSSYNEQFF
TRBV7-6 | . | CASSTQTGVGQETQYF
TRBV30 | . | CAWSVPKRVRETQYF
TRBV7-2 | . | CASSEREWGLRYEQFF
TRBV7-9 | . | CASSFTGGPHEQFF
TRBV11-2 | . | CASSLVFGTGVVEAFF
TRBV7-9 | . | CASSFGTIQPQHF
TRBV5-5 | . | CASSLARLTTNEKLFF
TRBV28 | . | CASSRPLTSTDTQYF
TRBV21-1 | . | CASSNHRRGVWTEAFF
TRBV9 | . | CASSGQAGTLQFF
TRBV18 | . | CASSHSPGTVKETQYF
TRBV9 | . | CASSVVGGLDSGVEQYF
TRBV10-1 | . | CASSESWARKNTEAFF
TRBV4-3 | . | CASSPQGEVGDTQYF
TRBV7-6 | . | CASSPTGGKSYIADSNQPQHF
TRBV5-1 | . | CASSLGWDTQYF
TRBV14 | . | CASSQRLAYEQYF
TRBV5-5 | . | CASSVKADLTGELFF
TRBV18 | . | CASSPVEETQYF
TRBV2 | . | CASQGSRGSTDTQYF
TRBV28 | . | CAAASYNEQFF
TRBV4-2 | . | CASSQDRGVTDTQYF
TRBV15 | . | CATSSRTSGANVLTF
TRBV7-9 | . | CASSLRAGSYEQYF
TRBV27 | . | CASSLSFRGRGVHPNTGELFF
TRBV18 | . | CASSPQGAGTNEKLFF
TRBV11-2 | once | CASSRPRGSGGLQETQYF
TRBV7-3 | . | CASSLGLNREETQYF
TRBV19 | once | CASRGAGGLTGELFF
TRBV5-1 | . | CASGLGTGGSGANVLTF
TRBV27 | . | CASSLRFDPGNEQFF
TRBV18 | . | CASSPIPGTGTSNEQYF
TRBV5-1 | . | CASSLGGLPDTQYF
TRBV18 | . | CASSPSGQLNQPQHF
TRBV5-6 | . | CASSTSDTGELFF
TRBV11-3 | . | CASSDWSETQYF
TRBV6-5 | once | CASSTDRGRQPQHF
TRBV28 | . | CASSLFTQDRDHEQYF
TRBV6-6 | . | CASSIRTGNTGELFF
TRBV19 | . | CASSRLGPYQETQYF
TRBV9 | . | CASSVEVGLNEQFF
TRBV7-7 | . | CASSSGLAGRDEQFF
TRBV5-1 | . | CASSDGQGRKYF